This entry lists 13 T cell receptor beta chains sequenced from one sample in a study of cytomegalovirus exposure and HLA in healthy donors. This PCR relied on a set of 60 Vbeta primers and 13 Jbeta primers. The protocol was immunoSEQ multiplex PCR, while the TCRdb copy is restricted to in-frame clones and leaves out a portion. The sample consists of some 160,000 clones, 70% to 85% of them appearing once. Sequencing was done on a sample of PBMCs. These receptors were taken from a male donor in good health and CMV-seronegative.

This clone was seen at least ten times. CDR3 nucleotides: TGTGCCAGCAGCCAAGATCAACCAGCGGACAGGGACATGAACACTGAAGCTTTCTTT. Translation: CASSQDQPADRDMNTEAFF. V is TRBV4-2 and J is TRBJ1-1; 8 nucleotides match TRBD1. Germline loops: CDR1 LGHNA, CDR2 YNFKEQ. The CDR3 loop spans 19 amino acids. V lost 0 bases to trimming and J lost 0 bases; unmatched junction nucleotides: 12.

This clone was observed a handful of times. V is TRBV7-9 and J is TRBJ2-1; 9 positions match TRBD1. This CDR3 contains 14 residues. V gave up 1 base and J gave up 6 bases; unmatched junction bases: 1. Germline assignment: CDR1 SEHNR and CDR2 FQNEAQ (reference sequence). Here the CDR3 reads CASSLVTGGNEQFF. The CDR3 DNA follows: TGTGCCAGCAGCTTAGTGACAGGGGGCAATGAGCAGTTCTTC.

The rearrangement joins TRBV7-9 to TRBJ1-1; D gene unclear. V dropped 1 base and J dropped 8 bases, with 14 bases sitting between them. Germline V gene lookup returns CDR1 SEHNR and CDR2 FQNEAQ (reference sequence). This CDR3 is built from 14 residues. Here the CDR3 DNA reads TGTGCCAGCAGCTTAGGATTGTCATCTAGGGAAGCTTTCTTT. The encoded protein is CASSLGLSSREAFF.

This chain uses TRBV6-1 with TRBJ1-5, with D perhaps TRBD1 (6 bases). There are 17 residues in the CDR3. Deletions cut 4 bases from V and 0 bases from J, with 16 bases between. Germline CDR1 is MNHNS and CDR2 is SASEGT. CDR3 region: CASSARTVSFSNQPQHF. DNA for the CDR3: TGTGCCAGCAGTGCCCGGACAGTTTCCTTTAGCAATCAGCCCCAGCATTTT.

This chain joins TRBV4-2 and TRBJ1-1; TRBD1 agrees at 12 bases. The V segment lost 0 bases and the J segment 11 bases; nucleotides outside the gene matches: 19. The V gene's germline CDR1 is LGHNA and CDR2 YNFKEQ. CDR3 length: 19 amino acids. The CDR3 loop reads CASSQDLRDRGRGVVSAFF. The DNA of the CDR3 is TGTGCCAGCAGCCAAGATTTAAGGGACAGGGGGCGCGGTGTGGTATCGGCTTTCTTT.

The chain is built from TRBV5-1 and TRBJ2-3; TRBD2 is a possible D gene (6 bases). The V gene's germline CDR1 is SGHRS and CDR2 YFSETQ. The CDR3 spans 14 residues. The V gene lost 0 bases and the J gene lost 2 bases, with 7 bases spanning the gap. CDR3 nucleotide sequence: TGCGCCAGCAGCTTGGGGACTAACACAGATACGCAGTATTTT. Translation gives CASSLGTNTDTQYF.

The chain carries TRBV6-6 and TRBJ1-2; 8 bases line up with TRBD1. CDR1 MNHNY and CDR2 SVGAGI come from the germline V gene (reference sequence). Germline trimming cut 7 bases from V and 6 bases from J; bases unmatched to any gene: 7. The CDR3 has 13 residues. In DNA, the CDR3 is TGTGCCAGCATTCAACAGGGGGTAAATGGCTACACCTTC. Translating it yields CASIQQGVNGYTF.

The sample holds a few counts of this clone. J is TRBJ1-5 and V is TRBV25-1, with a possible D match to TRBD1 (5 bases). Germline CDR1 and CDR2: MGHDK and SYGVNS. The CDR3 extends over 12 amino acids. V was trimmed by 5 bases and J by 4 bases, leaving 6 bases between them. CDR3 sequence reads: CASSSGNQPQHF. The CDR3 coding sequence is TGTGCCAGCAGTTCAGGGAATCAGCCCCAGCATTTT.

This clone occurred once. The J gene is TRBJ2-2, the V gene TRBV11-3; D is unresolved. The ends were cut back, 6 bases at V and 1 base at J, with 6 bases in the middle. The CDR3 has 13 residues. Germline loops: CDR1 SGHNT, CDR2 YENEEA. CDR3 nucleotides: TGTGCCAGCAGTAGCAAGAACACCGGGGAGCTGTTTTTT. Its translation: CASSSKNTGELFF.

This clone was recorded only once. This rearrangement joins TRBV4-3 to TRBJ1-5; possibly TRBD1 for D (6 bases). Trimming removed 1 base from V and 1 base from J, with 23 bases in between. CDR1 LGHNA and CDR2 YSLEER come from the germline V gene. This CDR3 comprises 20 residues. The CDR3 DNA follows: TGCGCCAGCAGCCAAGCACACTTTGAACGGGGGGCGTCGAGCAATCAGCCCCAGCATTTT. It codes for CASSQAHFERGASSNQPQHF.

The chain employs TRBV11-2 and TRBJ2-7; 10 bases map to TRBD1. Germline V lookup: CDR1 SGHAT, CDR2 FQNNGV. CDR3 length: 16 residues. V trimming: 3 bases; J trimming: 2 bases; junction bases outside the gene matches: 7. CDR3 nucleotide sequence: TGTGCCAGCAGCTTTGCCGGGACAGGGGAAACCTACGAGCAGTACTTC. Translating it yields CASSFAGTGETYEQYF.

The V gene is TRBV7-8, the J gene TRBJ1-1, with 7 bases aligning to TRBD1. The germline CDR1 and CDR2 sequences are SGHVS and FQNEAQ. This CDR3 has 15 residues. Germline trimming cut 3 bases from V and 2 bases from J; bases unmatched to any gene: 6. The CDR3 region has the DNA TGTGCCAGCAGCTTGTCCAGGGGGAGAAACACTGAAGCTTTCTTT. Residues: CASSLSRGRNTEAFF.

The chain has TRBV27 and TRBJ2-7, with a tentative D call TRBD2 (5 bases). Trimming took off 4 bases at V and 1 base at J, with 11 bases between the two ends. This CDR3 region has 14 residues. Germline V gene lookup returns CDR1 MNHEY and CDR2 SMNVEV (reference sequence). Written as DNA, the CDR3 is TGTGCCAGCAGTTCACCGCTAGCTTCCTACGAGCAGTACTTC. Amino acids: CASSSPLASYEQYF.